These 23 T cell receptor beta chains were all obtained from the same sample, sequenced in a study of OX40 agonist ivuxolimab in advanced cancers. Repertoires were generated with immunoSEQ multiplex PCR, while TCRdb's copy carries only in-frame clones and drops some. The table lists tens of thousands of clones, approximately 84% of them singletons. The input for sequencing was CD4+ or CD8+ T cells sorted from blood, taken in a trial of the OX40 agonist ivuxolimab. The receptors derive from an adult with an advanced solid tumor such as melanoma, head and neck, liver or kidney cancer.

The chain links TRBV7-6 to TRBJ1-1; 8 bases are shared with TRBD1. The V and J ends lost 5 bases and 1 base, in that order; junction bases with no gene match: 3. Germline V gene data show CDR1 as SGHVS and CDR2 as FNYEAQ. This CDR3 spans 14 amino acids. The CDR3 region has the DNA TGTGCCAGCAGCCAGGACAGGGCGAACACTGAAGCTTTCTTT. It translates to CASSQDRANTEAFF.

A single count supports this clone. The V and J genes are TRBV28 and TRBJ1-2, with a tentative D call TRBD1 (6 bases). Germline V gene data show CDR1 as MDHEN and CDR2 as SYDVKM. The V and J ends lost 5 bases and 5 bases respectively, with 18 bases between them. This CDR3 has 15 residues. The CDR3 region has the DNA TGTGCCAGCAGTAAGGGGGGGGCAGAGGATTATGGCTACACCTTC. It encodes CASSKGGAEDYGYTF.

The chain couples TRBV5-1 to TRBJ2-1; 10 bases agree with TRBD1. CDR1 and CDR2 (germline): SGHRS, YFSETQ. Unmatched junction bases numbered 13, after V lost 4 bases and J lost 9 bases. The length of the CDR3 is 16 residues. The CDR3 DNA sequence: TGCGCCAGCAGCCACCGGACAGGGGGGTTTTCTGGTGAGCAGTTCTTC. This codes for CASSHRTGGFSGEQFF.

This chain connects TRBV7-2 to TRBJ1-5; weak D call: TRBD1 (5 bases). With 1 base removed from V and 5 bases from J, the gap between germline ends came to 9 bases. Germline CDR1 is SGHTA and CDR2 is FQGNSA. This CDR3 spans 14 amino acids. DNA for the CDR3: TGTGCCAGCAGCTTAGGCGGGGGGTATCAGCCCCAGCATTTT. This encodes CASSLGGGYQPQHF.

This chain uses TRBV2 with TRBJ1-4; D is ambiguous. CDR1 and CDR2 from the germline V gene are SNHLY and FYNNEI. This CDR3 comprises 14 residues. The germline V and J ends were trimmed by 11 bases and 0 bases, with 13 bases remaining between them. For the CDR3, the DNA is TGTGCCGGTCAGCGAGGGTCAACTAATGAAAAACTGTTTTTT. It specifies CAGQRGSTNEKLFF.

The CDR3, as DNA: TGTGCCAGCAGCTCTCAGGGGCAAGAGACCCAGTACTTC. It translates to CASSSQGQETQYF. This chain uses TRBV7-2 with TRBJ2-5; D might be TRBD1 (6 bases). There are 13 residues in the CDR3. Germline V gives CDR1 SGHTA, CDR2 FQGNSA. V shed 4 bases and J shed 2 bases, with 8 bases lying between them.

This clone has just a few counts. CDR3 sequence (DNA): TGTGCCAGCAGCTTACGAGTAAAGGTAGATACGCAGTATTTT. This gives the protein CASSLRVKVDTQYF. The chain has TRBV11-2 and TRBJ2-3; D unresolved. This CDR3 has 14 amino acids. V dropped 2 bases and J dropped 5 bases, with 11 bases sitting between them. Germline V gene data show CDR1 as SGHAT and CDR2 as FQNNGV.

This chain links TRBV7-2 with TRBJ2-1, with D tentatively TRBD2 (6 bases). Between the trimmed V and J ends, which lost 11 bases and 9 bases, there was a span of 14 bases. This CDR3 is 11 amino acids long. Looked up from germline, CDR1 is SGHTA and CDR2 is FQGNSA. In DNA form, the CDR3 reads TGTGCCTCCTCACTAGCCGGTGAGCAGTTCTTC. It is translated as CASSLAGEQFF.

The V call is TRBV7-2, the J call TRBJ1-4; D perhaps matches TRBD1 (5 bases). CDR3 length equals 15 residues. Trimming removed 2 bases at V and 7 bases at J, with 14 bases between. Germline loops: CDR1 SGHTA, CDR2 FQGNSA. CDR3: CASSLRLGGGEKLFF. DNA of the CDR3: TGTGCCAGCAGCTTAAGACTCGGGGGGGGTGAAAAACTGTTTTTT.

This chain connects TRBV14 to TRBJ1-6; TRBD1 matches 7 bases. Trimming at V came to 3 bases and at J to 10 bases, leaving 9 bases not matched to a gene. Germline V gene sequence: CDR1 SGHDN, CDR2 FVKESK. This CDR3 has 15 amino acids. In nucleotides, the CDR3 is TGTGCCAGCAGCCATAGACAGGGCCAAAACTCACCCCTCCACTTT. Translated: CASSHRQGQNSPLHF.

The genes are TRBV7-8 and TRBJ1-2, with unresolved D. V lost 1 base and J 4 bases, leaving 13 bases between the germline ends. Germline CDR1 and CDR2: SGHVS and FQNEAQ. CDR3 length: 15 residues. The CDR3 loop reads CASSLVSGRGYGYTF. The CDR3 DNA reads as TGTGCCAGCAGCTTAGTTTCAGGCCGAGGCTATGGCTACACCTTC.

The rearrangement joins TRBV9 to TRBJ2-3; TRBD2 might be the D (6 bases). Trimming shortened V by 0 bases and J by 6 bases, and 8 bases separated the two germline ends. Looked up from germline, CDR1 is SGDLS and CDR2 is YYNGEE. This CDR3 is built from 13 residues. CDR3 region: CASSVGGGDTQYF. The CDR3 region has the DNA TGTGCCAGCAGCGTAGGTGGAGGGGATACGCAGTATTTT. Variable domain in full (rest from reference TRBV9 and TRBJ2-3): DSGVTQTPKHLITATGQRVTLRCSPRSGDLSVYWYQQSLDQGLQFLIQYYNGEERAKGNILERFSAQQFPDLHSELNLSSLELGDSALYFCASSVGGGDTQYFGPGTRLTVL.

The V and J genes are TRBV6-5 and TRBJ2-3, with TRBD2 matching 7 bases. Per germline, CDR1 MNHEY and CDR2 SVGAGI. The trim removed 5 bases at V and 4 bases at J, leaving 6 bases unmatched. This CDR3 comprises 14 residues. The CDR3, as DNA: TGTGCCAGCAGTGGGGGGGGATTAGCAGATACGCAGTATTTT. Protein: CASSGGGLADTQYF.

This clone was observed a few times. The chain carries TRBV18 and TRBJ2-7; tentatively, D is TRBD1 (6 bases). CDR1 is KGHSH and CDR2 is LQKENI in the germline V gene. CDR3 length equals 13 residues. V dropped 0 bases and J dropped 6 bases, with 9 bases sitting between them. The CDR3 spells CASSPPGAGEQYF. CDR3 bases: TGTGCCAGCTCACCACCGGGGGCGGGCGAGCAGTACTTC.

The chain is built from TRBV5-1 and TRBJ2-7; 9 bases are a match to TRBD2. CDR3 length equals 14 residues. From germline, CDR1 is SGHRS and CDR2 YFSETQ. V lost 5 bases to trimming and J lost 5 bases; unmatched junction nucleotides: 8. The DNA for the CDR3 is TGCGCCAGCAGTCGAGTAGCGGGAGATCACGAGCAGTACTTC. This translates into CASSRVAGDHEQYF. The full variable domain, with the rest looked up from reference TRBV5-1 and TRBJ2-7, is KAGVTQTPRYLIKTRGQQVTLSCSPISGHRSVSWYQQTPGQGLQFLFEYFSETQRNKGNFPGRFSGRQFSNSRSEMNVSTLELGDSALYLCASSRVAGDHEQYFGPGTRLTVT.

The count of this clone is one. This chain connects TRBV5-4 to TRBJ1-3, with a weak D call TRBD1 (5 bases). Germline CDR1 and CDR2: SGHNT and YYREEE (reference sequence). The CDR3 loop spans 15 amino acids. Trimming cost V 2 bases and J 1 base, with 10 bases left between them. CDR3 protein: CASSFTGTSGNTIYF. The CDR3 nucleotides read TGTGCCAGCAGCTTCACCGGGACTTCTGGAAACACCATATATTTT. The full variable domain, in which reference TRBV5-4 and TRBJ1-3 provide the parts outside the CDR3, is ETGVTQSPTHLIKTRGQQVTLRCSSQSGHNTVSWYQQALGQGPQFIFQYYREEENGRGNFPPRFSGLQFPNYSSELNVNALELDDSALYLCASSFTGTSGNTIYFGEGSWLTVV.

This clone was seen just once. This sequence joins TRBV7-9 and TRBJ1-1, with D uncertain. Trimming removed 2 bases from V and 4 bases from J, with 8 bases in between. The germline V gene has CDR1 SEHNR and CDR2 FQNEAQ (reference sequence). This CDR3 comprises 13 residues. The DNA of the CDR3 is TGTGCCAGCAGCTTAAAGGAGGGCACTGAAGCTTTCTTT. It yields the protein CASSLKEGTEAFF. The variable domain in full, completed from reference TRBV7-9 and TRBJ1-1, reads DTGVSQNPRHKITKRGQNVTFRCDPISEHNRLYWYRQTLGQGPEFLTYFQNEAQLEKSRLLSDRFSAERPKGSFSTLEIQRTEQGDSAMYLCASSLKEGTEAFFGQGTRLTVV.

The rearrangement links TRBV5-4 to TRBJ1-2, with TRBD1 matching 9 bases. Trimming cost V 3 bases and J 8 bases; bases outside gene matches: 26. CDR1 is SGHNT, CDR2 YYREEE, per germline (reference sequence). The CDR3 totals 20 residues. CDR3 sequence (DNA): TGTGCCAGCAGCTCCGGGCTCCATTTGGACAGGGGCCTGCCTTTCAAAGGCTACACCTTC. Its protein product is CASSSGLHLDRGLPFKGYTF.

As regards this clone: Additional DNA sequences in this sample encode the identical CDR3. The genes are TRBV9 and TRBJ1-1; D remains unclear. Germline values: CDR1 SGDLS, CDR2 YYNGEE. V was trimmed by 0 bases and J by 5 bases, leaving 8 bases between them. This CDR3 comprises 13 residues. This chain's CDR3 is CASSVGGDTEAFF. The CDR3 DNA reads TGTGCCAGCAGCGTAGGCGGGGATACTGAAGCTTTCTTT.

This rearrangement joins TRBV5-1 to TRBJ1-1; the match to TRBD1 covers 7 bases. J gave up 4 bases and V 4 bases, and 7 bases lay outside the gene matches. CDR1 and CDR2 from the germline V gene are SGHRS and YFSETQ. The length of the CDR3 is 14 residues. CDR3 protein: CASSLGPGGTEAFF. CDR3 sequence (DNA): TGCGCCAGCAGCCTGGGACCAGGGGGCACTGAAGCTTTCTTT.

V gene TRBV10-3 combines with J gene TRBJ2-1, with 9 bases fitting TRBD2. This CDR3 is built from 12 residues. Germline values: CDR1 ENHRY, CDR2 SYGVKD. Losses at the gene ends were 4 bases for V and 14 bases for J; bases not matched to a gene: 6. DNA for the CDR3: TGTGCCATCAGTGGGGGGACTAGCCTGGAGTTCTTC. Its protein is CAISGGTSLEFF.

V and J are TRBV27 and TRBJ2-7, with a weak D call TRBD1 (7 bases). This CDR3 has 15 residues. The V end lost 6 bases, the J end lost 0 bases, and 15 bases lay between the germline ends. CDR1 and CDR2 (germline): MNHEY, SMNVEV (reference sequence). CDR3 sequence: CASSQQGGGSYEQYF. CDR3 in DNA: TGTGCCAGCAGCCAGCAGGGGGGAGGCTCCTACGAGCAGTACTTC.

This chain joins TRBV27 and TRBJ2-1, with a tentative D call TRBD2 (5 bases). The V gene lost 5 bases and the J gene lost 3 bases, with 17 bases spanning the gap. The CDR3 runs to 16 residues. Per the germline V gene, CDR1 is MNHEY and CDR2 is SMNVEV (reference sequence). This CDR3 reads CASSPSGLRFYNEQFF. CDR3 nucleotides: TGTGCCAGCAGTCCCAGCGGCCTCCGTTTCTACAATGAGCAGTTCTTC.